Listed here are 26 T cell receptor beta chains from one sample, sequenced in a study of PD-1 blockade in classical Hodgkin lymphoma. Time point in this sample: cycle 4 day 1 (C4D1), after 5 to 7 weeks of nivolumab. Every patient was affected by relapse after autologous stem cell transplantation, while exposure to brentuximab vedotin was not uniform. Profiled with immunoSEQ multiplex PCR; TCRdb holds only in-frame clones, not every one. This table has some 93,000 clones, about 83% appearing once. The specimen comprised peripheral blood mononuclear cells (PBMCs), sampled before the fourth cycle of nivolumab. The receptor source for this set is a human donor with classical Hodgkin lymphoma.

The V gene is TRBV15, the J gene TRBJ2-3; D unclear. The germline CDR1 and CDR2 sequences are LNHNV and YYDKDF (reference sequence). Trimming stripped 2 bases from V and 5 bases from J, with 14 bases between. This CDR3 is built from 15 residues. Here the CDR3 reads CATSRTRGPRDTQYF. In DNA, the CDR3 is TGTGCCACCAGCAGAACACGTGGGCCCAGAGATACGCAGTATTTT.

V usage is TRBV29-1 and J usage is TRBJ2-3; the D gene is possibly TRBD1 (6 bases). The ends were cut back, 7 bases at V and 2 bases at J, with 16 bases in the middle. The CDR3 loop spans 14 amino acids. Germline V gene sequence: CDR1 SQVTM, CDR2 ANQGSEA. The CDR3: CSARDIRHTDTQYF. Here the CDR3 DNA reads TGCAGCGCCCGGGACATCCGTCACACAGATACGCAGTATTTT.

This rearrangement joins TRBV29-1 to TRBJ1-1, with D perhaps TRBD1 (6 bases). Germline V CDR1 and CDR2: SQVTM, ANQGSEA. Trimming took off 6 bases at V and 4 bases at J, with 9 bases between the two ends. The CDR3 consists of 11 residues. CDR3 bases: TGCAGCGTATTAGGGGGCACTGAAGCTTTCTTT. Protein sequence: CSVLGGTEAFF.

The V and J genes are TRBV9 and TRBJ1-2; 8 bases are shared with TRBD1. This CDR3 comprises 19 residues. The V segment lost 3 bases and the J segment 1 base; nucleotides outside the gene matches: 17. In germline, CDR1 is SGDLS, CDR2 YYNGEE. The DNA for the CDR3 is TGTGCCAGCAGCGAAACTATAAGGTCCACCGGACAGGGTAACTATGGCTACACCTTC. Translated: CASSETIRSTGQGNYGYTF.

V and J are TRBV2 and TRBJ1-3; D ambiguous. The CDR3 spans 11 residues. Trimming cost V 3 bases and J 7 bases, with 4 bases left between them. Germline V CDR1 and CDR2: SNHLY, FYNNEI. CDR3 loop: CASSESNTIYF. The CDR3 DNA is TGTGCCAGCAGTGAGTCGAACACCATATATTTT.

J is TRBJ2-7 and V is TRBV28; 7 nucleotides align to TRBD2. The CDR3 has 13 residues. The V segment lost 3 bases and the J segment 9 bases; nucleotides outside the gene matches: 8. Germline CDR1 is MDHEN and CDR2 is SYDVKM. The CDR3 DNA reads TGTGCCAGCAGTTTGGGGCGGGGGAGGCTGCAGTACTTC. This codes for CASSLGRGRLQYF.

This clone was observed once. V is TRBV27 and J is TRBJ2-7; TRBD2 agrees at 11 bases. Per germline, CDR1 MNHEY and CDR2 SMNVEV (reference sequence). The length of the CDR3 is 15 residues. V lost 5 bases, J lost 0 bases, and 3 bases stayed unmatched. The CDR3 is CASSTTSGDSYEQYF. In nucleotides, the CDR3 is TGTGCCAGCAGTACGACTAGCGGGGACTCCTACGAGCAGTACTTC.

The CDR3 bases are TGTGCCAGCAGCCCGAGACAGTGGGGGAGTCGAGGGTTCTTC. Protein sequence: CASSPRQWGSRGFF. J is TRBJ2-1 and V is TRBV28; the D gene could be TRBD1 or TRBD2 (5 bases each). In germline, CDR1 is MDHEN, CDR2 SYDVKM. Trimming stripped 6 bases from V and 15 bases from J, with 24 bases between. The CDR3 has 14 amino acids.

CDR3 protein: CASSSRDRGYPSGNTIYF. The DNA of the CDR3 is TGTGCCAGCAGCTCCCGGGACAGGGGGTACCCCTCTGGAAACACCATATATTTT. The V call is TRBV11-2, the J call TRBJ1-3, with 11 bases aligning to TRBD1. V was clipped by 4 bases and J by 0 bases; unmatched bases: 8. Germline CDR1 is SGHAT and CDR2 is FQNNGV. There are 18 residues in the CDR3.

The chain links TRBV6-1 to TRBJ2-7, with TRBD1 as a possible D gene (6 bases). The CDR3 loop spans 14 amino acids. In germline, CDR1 is MNHNS, CDR2 SASEGT. V lost 0 bases and J lost 7, with 13 bases in between. The CDR3 nucleotides are TGTGCCAGCAGTGAAGCACGTATAAGGGGGGAGCAGTACTTC. Translated: CASSEARIRGEQYF.

The rearrangement joins TRBV5-4 to TRBJ2-7; D possibly corresponds to TRBD1 (5 bases). Germline CDR1 and CDR2: SGHNT and YYREEE (reference sequence). With 0 bases removed from V and 1 base from J, the gap between germline ends came to 11 bases. CDR3 length: 15 residues. In DNA, the CDR3 is TGTGCCAGCAGCTTGGAAGGGGTTCGATCCTACGAGCAGTACTTC. Protein product: CASSLEGVRSYEQYF.

This clone was seen only once. The CDR3 is CAWSPTGVGYTF. In DNA form, the CDR3 reads TGTGCCTGGAGCCCCACAGGGGTTGGCTACACCTTC. V gene TRBV30 combines with J gene TRBJ1-2, with 7 bases that match TRBD1. V trimming: 3 bases; J trimming: 7 bases; junction bases outside the gene matches: 5. The CDR3 is made up of 12 amino acids. Per germline, CDR1 GTSNPN and CDR2 SVGIG (reference sequence).

The rearrangement joins TRBV10-3 to TRBJ2-5, with D perhaps given as TRBD1 or TRBD2 (5 bases each). The V gene lost 8 bases and the J gene lost 2 bases, with 12 bases spanning the gap. Looked up from germline, CDR1 is ENHRY and CDR2 is SYGVKD. The CDR3 consists of 13 residues. The CDR3 bases are TGTGCCATCGCGGGCAGGGATCAAGAGACCCAGTACTTC. Its protein product is CAIAGRDQETQYF.

V gene TRBV2 combines with J gene TRBJ2-1; 8 nucleotides line up with TRBD2. Germline V CDR1 and CDR2: SNHLY, FYNNEI. V lost 8 bases to trimming and J lost 1 base; unmatched junction nucleotides: 10. CDR3 length: 16 amino acids. The DNA of the CDR3 is TGTGCCAGCGCCATACCGAGACTAGCGTCCTACAATGAGCAGTTCTTC. This codes for CASAIPRLASYNEQFF.

The V and J genes are TRBV5-1 and TRBJ2-1; TRBD2 agrees at 10 bases. The V gene end was trimmed by 1 base and the J gene end by 7 bases; junction bases not matched to a gene: 8. CDR1 and CDR2 from the germline V gene are SGHRS and YFSETQ. The CDR3 sequence is 16 residues long. The CDR3, as DNA: TGCGCCAGCAGCTTGTATAACCTAGCGGGAGATAATGAGCAGTTCTTC. The encoded protein is CASSLYNLAGDNEQFF.

The chain couples TRBV11-3 to TRBJ2-3, with D perhaps assigned TRBD1 or TRBD2 (5 bases each). Germline-derived CDR1 and CDR2 are SGHNT and YENEEA. Trimming pared 5 bases from V and 4 bases from J, leaving 16 bases between. CDR3 length equals 15 residues. CDR3 in DNA: TGTGCCAGCAGCCCACCGGGGACCGCAGCAGATACGCAGTATTTT. Protein: CASSPPGTAADTQYF.

V and J are TRBV7-9 and TRBJ2-2; 8 positions match TRBD2. V lost 2 bases and J lost 7; bases outside the gene matches: 9. From germline, CDR1 is SEHNR and CDR2 FQNEAQ (reference sequence). This CDR3 is 16 amino acids long. The CDR3 coding sequence is TGTGCCAGCAGCTTACGCGGGACTAGTGGAGTCGGGGAGCTGTTTTTT. This translates into CASSLRGTSGVGELFF.

The V gene is TRBV7-2, the J gene TRBJ2-7; 7 bases agree with TRBD1. Germline assignment: CDR1 SGHTA and CDR2 FQGNSA. The V gene end was trimmed by 1 base and the J gene end by 2 bases; junction bases not matched to a gene: 8. The CDR3 covers 16 residues. The CDR3 nucleotides are TGTGCCAGCAGCTTAGGAAATAGACAGGGACCCTACGAGCAGTACTTC. It yields the protein CASSLGNRQGPYEQYF. Looking up the rest from reference TRBV7-2 and TRBJ2-7 gives the full variable domain: GAGVSQSPSNKVTEKGKDVELRCDPISGHTALYWYRQSLGQGLEFLIYFQGNSAPDKSGLPSDRFSAERTGGSVSTLTIQRTQQEDSAVYLCASSLGNRQGPYEQYFGPGTRLTVT.

The chain has TRBV7-2 and TRBJ2-7; a possible D gene is TRBD1 (5 bases). Germline-derived CDR1 and CDR2 are SGHTA and FQGNSA. Trimming removed 0 bases at V and 5 bases at J, with 11 bases between. The CDR3 contains 14 residues. The CDR3 loop reads CASSLAGRVHEQYF. DNA for the CDR3: TGTGCCAGCAGCTTAGCAGGCAGGGTCCACGAGCAGTACTTC.

This chain links TRBV30 with TRBJ1-1, with D uncertain. This CDR3 is 15 amino acids long. Trimming stripped 0 bases from V and 1 base from J, with 12 bases between. Germline loops: CDR1 GTSNPN, CDR2 SVGIG (reference sequence). The CDR3 DNA is TGTGCCTGGAGTGTATTAGGAGTCGCGAACACTGAAGCTTTCTTT. Translating gives CAWSVLGVANTEAFF. Full variable domain (outside the CDR3, taken from reference TRBV30 and TRBJ1-1): SQTIHQWPATLVQPVGSPLSLECTVEGTSNPNLYWYRQAAGRGLQLLFYSVGIGQISSEVPQNLSASRPQDRQFILSSKKLLLSDSGFYLCAWSVLGVANTEAFFGQGTRLTVV.

The chain carries TRBV4-3 and TRBJ2-2, with D possibly matching TRBD2 (5 bases). This CDR3 is 15 amino acids long. Germline CDR1 and CDR2: LGHNA and YSLEER. Trimming shortened V by 0 bases and J by 6 bases, and 11 bases separated the two germline ends. In nucleotides, the CDR3 is TGCGCCAGCAGCCAAGAACCCGGGGTACCCGGGGAGCTGTTTTTT. Its protein is CASSQEPGVPGELFF.

This clone was counted a few times. In nucleotides, the CDR3 is TGTGCCATCAGTGCCCTTAACTATGGCTACACCTTC. It encodes CAISALNYGYTF. The chain recombines TRBV10-3 with TRBJ1-2; D call uncertain. Germline values: CDR1 ENHRY, CDR2 SYGVKD. Trimming pared 4 bases from V and 1 base from J, leaving 4 bases between. The CDR3 covers 12 residues.

This clone appeared a single time. The chain joins TRBV27 to TRBJ2-5, with D perhaps TRBD2 (6 bases). V was shortened by 2 bases and J by 1 base, with 8 bases between the two germline ends. The CDR3 is made up of 14 amino acids. Germline V gene data show CDR1 as MNHEY and CDR2 as SMNVEV (reference sequence). The CDR3 DNA sequence: TGTGCCAGCAGTTTAGCGGGGCTCCAAGAGACCCAGTACTTC. It translates to CASSLAGLQETQYF.

V gene TRBV6-6 combines with J gene TRBJ2-1, with 10 positions matching TRBD2. Germline assignment: CDR1 MNHNY and CDR2 SVGAGI (reference sequence). The junction had 2 bases not matched to a gene; V was cut back by 6 bases and J by 9 bases. The CDR3 extends over 12 amino acids. In DNA, the CDR3 is TGTGCCAGCAGGAGACTAGCGGGTGAGCAGTTCTTC. This codes for CASRRLAGEQFF.

This CDR3 is CASSFGLARETQYF. The CDR3 DNA sequence: TGCGCCAGCAGCTTCGGACTAGCCCGTGAGACCCAGTACTTC. This rearrangement joins TRBV5-1 to TRBJ2-5; TRBD2 aligns across 8 bases. CDR3 length: 14 residues. The V gene's germline CDR1 is SGHRS and CDR2 YFSETQ. V lost 2 bases and J lost 5; bases outside the gene matches: 5.

This clone was found many times. This sequence joins TRBV7-9 and TRBJ1-5; 7 nucleotides align to TRBD1. J lost 1 base, V lost 4 bases, and 4 bases had no gene match. Per germline, CDR1 SEHNR and CDR2 FQNEAQ (reference sequence). The CDR3 runs to 15 residues. The chain's CDR3 is CASSYRGVSNQPQHF. CDR3 in DNA: TGTGCCAGCAGCTACAGGGGCGTCAGCAATCAGCCCCAGCATTTT.